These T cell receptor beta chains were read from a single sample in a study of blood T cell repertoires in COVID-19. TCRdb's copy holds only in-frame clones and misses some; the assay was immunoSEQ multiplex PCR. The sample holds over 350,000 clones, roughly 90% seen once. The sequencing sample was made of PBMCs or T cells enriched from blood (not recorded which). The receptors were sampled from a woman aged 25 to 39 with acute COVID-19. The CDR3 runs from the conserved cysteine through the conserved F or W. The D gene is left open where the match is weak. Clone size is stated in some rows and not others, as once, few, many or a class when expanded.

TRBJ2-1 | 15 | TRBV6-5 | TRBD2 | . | TGTGCCAGCAGTTCGACTAGCGCCACCGCCGATGAGCAGTTCTTC | CASSSTSATADEQFF
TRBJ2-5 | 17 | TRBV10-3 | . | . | TGTGCCATCAGTGCAACAGGGGGCGGGAGGATTGACGAGACCCAGTACTTC | CAISATGGGRIDETQYF
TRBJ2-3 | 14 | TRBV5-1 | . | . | TGCGCCAGCAGTATTGAGGGGGACGGCGATACGCAGTATTTT | CASSIEGDGDTQYF
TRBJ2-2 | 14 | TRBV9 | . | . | TGTGCCAGCAGCGTAGGCGGCGGCACCGGGGAGCTGTTTTTT | CASSVGGGTGELFF
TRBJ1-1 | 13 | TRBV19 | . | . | TGTGCCAGTAGTATACTCAGCGGCACTGAAGCTTTCTTT | CASSILSGTEAFF
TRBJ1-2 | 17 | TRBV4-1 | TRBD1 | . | TGCGCCAGCAGCCCGAATGAGGTGGAGGGGGCGATCTATGGCTACACCTTC | CASSPNEVEGAIYGYTF
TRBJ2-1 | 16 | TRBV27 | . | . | TGTGCCAGCAGTTTAAGGGGGTGGTTAGCGATCAATGAGCAGTTCTTC | CASSLRGWLAINEQFF
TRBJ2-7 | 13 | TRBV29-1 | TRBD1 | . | TGCAGCGCTTGGGACAGGGAGCCCTCCGAGCAGTACTTC | CSAWDREPSEQYF
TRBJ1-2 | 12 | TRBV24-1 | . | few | TGTGCCACCAGTGACGGACAGTATGGCTACACCTTC | CATSDGQYGYTF
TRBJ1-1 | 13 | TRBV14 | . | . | TGTGCCAGCAGCCAAAGTATGGAGACTGAAGCTTTCTTT | CASSQSMETEAFF
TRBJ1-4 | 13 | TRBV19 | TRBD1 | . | TGTGCCAGTAGTATACAGGGGGCTGAAAAACTGTTTTTT | CASSIQGAEKLFF
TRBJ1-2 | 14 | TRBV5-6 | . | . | TGTGCCAGCAGCCCTCCGGGATACAACTATGGCTACACCTTC | CASSPPGYNYGYTF
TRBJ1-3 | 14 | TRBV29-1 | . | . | TGCAGCGTTGAAACAGGGATCTCTGGAAACACCATATATTTT | CSVETGISGNTIYF
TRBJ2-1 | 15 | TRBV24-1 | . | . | TGTGCCACCAGTGCACGAGCAGGGGTATTCAATGAGCAGTTCTTC | CATSARAGVFNEQFF
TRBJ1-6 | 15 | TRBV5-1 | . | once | TGCGCCAGCAGCTTGGGACAGCCGAGGATAGGGCCCCTCCACTTT | CASSLGQPRIGPLHF
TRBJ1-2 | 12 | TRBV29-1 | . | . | TGCAGCGTTGAGACAGGCCTCTATGGCTACACCTTC | CSVETGLYGYTF
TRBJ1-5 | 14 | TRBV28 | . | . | TGTGCCAGCAGTTTATATACGGGCAATCAGCCCCAGCATTTT | CASSLYTGNQPQHF
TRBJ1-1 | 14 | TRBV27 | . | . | TGTGCCAGCAAGGTGGGGGGGCTCTACACTGAAGCTTTCTTT | CASKVGGLYTEAFF
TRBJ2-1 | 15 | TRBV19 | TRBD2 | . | TGTGCCAGTAGTATTGGACTAGCGGGCTACAATGAGCAGTTCTTC | CASSIGLAGYNEQFF
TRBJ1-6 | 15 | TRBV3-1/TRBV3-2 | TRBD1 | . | TGTGCCAGCGGTTTGGGGACAGCCATAGATTCACCCCTCCACTTT | CASGLGTAIDSPLHF
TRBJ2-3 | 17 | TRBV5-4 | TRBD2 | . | TGTGCCAGCAGCTTCGGTAGCGGGGGGGGGTTCACAGATACGCAGTATTTT | CASSFGSGGGFTDTQYF
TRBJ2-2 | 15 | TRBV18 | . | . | TGTGCCAGCTCACCACCGGAGGTGAGGACCGGGGAGCTGTTTTTT | CASSPPEVRTGELFF
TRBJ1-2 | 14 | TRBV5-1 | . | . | TGCGCCAGCAGCTTGGCCGACAGTAACTATGGCTACACCTTC | CASSLADSNYGYTF
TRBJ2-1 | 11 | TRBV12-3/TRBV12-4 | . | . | TGTGCCAGCAGGGGAGTGAATGAGCAGTTCTTC | CASRGVNEQFF
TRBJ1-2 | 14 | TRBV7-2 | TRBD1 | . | TGTGCCAGCAGCTCCCCTCGGACAGGGTATGGCTACACCTTC | CASSSPRTGYGYTF
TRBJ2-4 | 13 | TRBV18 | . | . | TGTGCCAGCTCACTAGACAGCAAAAACATTCAGTACTTC | CASSLDSKNIQYF
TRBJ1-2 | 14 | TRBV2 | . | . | TGTGCCAGCAGACCCACCGACAGGAATCCTGGCTACACCTTC | CASRPTDRNPGYTF
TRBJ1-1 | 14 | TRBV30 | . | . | TGTGCCTGCCTAGAGTGGGAGGTTACCCCTGAAGCTTTCTTT | CACLEWEVTPEAFF
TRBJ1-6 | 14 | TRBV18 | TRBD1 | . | TGTGCCAGCTCACCACGACAGGGAATGCCACCCCTCCACTTT | CASSPRQGMPPLHF
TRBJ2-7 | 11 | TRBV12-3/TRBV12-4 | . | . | TGTGCCAGCAGTTTCGGACTCGAGCAGTACTTC | CASSFGLEQYF
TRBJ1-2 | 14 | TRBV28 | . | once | TGTGCCAGCAGACGGGGGGGGACCAGCTATGGCTACACCTTC | CASRRGGTSYGYTF
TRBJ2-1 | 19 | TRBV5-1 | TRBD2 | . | TGCGCCAGCAGCTCCATAGCGGGGCTACCCCCGACCCTCTACAATGAGCAGTTCTTC | CASSSIAGLPPTLYNEQFF
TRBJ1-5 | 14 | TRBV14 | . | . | TGTGCCAGCAGCCAAGTAACAGGCCCGGGGCCCCAGCATTTT | CASSQVTGPGPQHF
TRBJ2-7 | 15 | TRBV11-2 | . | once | TGTGCCAGCAGCTTTCATGACAGTCAAGCCTACGAGCAGTACTTC | CASSFHDSQAYEQYF
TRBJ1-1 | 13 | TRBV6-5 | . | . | TGTGCCAGCAGCTACCGAGTACGGGGTTCGGCTTTCTTT | CASSYRVRGSAFF
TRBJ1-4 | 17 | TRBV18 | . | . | TGTGCCAGCTCACTGGGGCCCAGATCACCAACTAATGAAAAACTGTTTTTT | CASSLGPRSPTNEKLFF
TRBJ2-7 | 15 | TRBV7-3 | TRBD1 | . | TGTGCCAGCAGCTTTAGGGCAGGGGGCTCCTACGAGCAGTACTTC | CASSFRAGGSYEQYF
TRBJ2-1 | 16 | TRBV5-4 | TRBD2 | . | TGTGCCAGCAGCTCCTCTGCGGGGGGGCTTGGGAATGAGCAGTTCTTC | CASSSSAGGLGNEQFF
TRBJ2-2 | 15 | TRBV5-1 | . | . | TGCGCCAGCAGCCCCCAAGAGGGCTCGGGCGGGGAGCTGTTTTTT | CASSPQEGSGGELFF
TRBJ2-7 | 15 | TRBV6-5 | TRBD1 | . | TGTGCCAGCAGAAACCACCCGGGACAGTCCTACGAGCAGTACTTC | CASRNHPGQSYEQYF
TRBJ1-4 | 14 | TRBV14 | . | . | TGTGCCAGCAGCCAAGACCGAGCTAATGAAAAACTGTTTTTT | CASSQDRANEKLFF
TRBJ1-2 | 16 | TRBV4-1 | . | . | TGCGCCAGCAGCCAATTCCAAGGGGCCCTTAACTATGGCTACACCTTC | CASSQFQGALNYGYTF
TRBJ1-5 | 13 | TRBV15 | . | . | TGTGCCACCAGCAGGGACAGTCATCAGCCCCAGCATTTT | CATSRDSHQPQHF
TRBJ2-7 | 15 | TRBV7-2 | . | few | TGTGCCAGCAGCTTAACCAGGGGCTTAACCTACGAGCAGTACTTC | CASSLTRGLTYEQYF
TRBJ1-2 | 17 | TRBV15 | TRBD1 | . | TGTGCCACCAGCAGAGTCCCCTTAGGACAGGGGAACTATGGCTACACCTTC | CATSRVPLGQGNYGYTF
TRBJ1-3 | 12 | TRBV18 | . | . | TGTGCCAGCTCACCCGGGGGAAACACCATATATTTT | CASSPGGNTIYF
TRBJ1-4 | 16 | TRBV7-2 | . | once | TGTGCCAGCAGCCGGAATCAGGTCGCAACTAATGAAAAACTGTTTTTT | CASSRNQVATNEKLFF
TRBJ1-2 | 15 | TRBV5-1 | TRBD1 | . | TGCGCCAGCAGCCCAGGGACGGGACAGATCTATGGCTACACCTTC | CASSPGTGQIYGYTF
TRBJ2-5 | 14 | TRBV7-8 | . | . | TGTGCCAGCAGCCCATGGGCAGGGGAAGAGACCCAGTACTTC | CASSPWAGEETQYF
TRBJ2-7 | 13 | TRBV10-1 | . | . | TGCGCCAGCAGTGAGTCCCTCTCCTACGAGCAGTACTTC | CASSESLSYEQYF
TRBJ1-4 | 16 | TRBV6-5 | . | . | TGTGCCAGCAGTTACTCGATTTGGCAGGTTAATGAAAAACTGTTTTTT | CASSYSIWQVNEKLFF
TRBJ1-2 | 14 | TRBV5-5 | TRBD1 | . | TGTGCCAGCAGCCCCGGGACAGCCAACTATGGCTACACCTTC | CASSPGTANYGYTF
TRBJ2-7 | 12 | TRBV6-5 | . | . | TGTGCCAGCAGCCCGGGACTCCACGAGCAGTACTTC | CASSPGLHEQYF
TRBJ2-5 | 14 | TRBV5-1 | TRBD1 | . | TGCGCCAGCAGCTTTGGGACAGGGAAAGAGACCCAGTACTTC | CASSFGTGKETQYF
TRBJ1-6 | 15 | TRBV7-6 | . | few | TGTGCCAGCAGCTTAGGTTCGTCAGGGGATTCACCCCTCCACTTT | CASSLGSSGDSPLHF
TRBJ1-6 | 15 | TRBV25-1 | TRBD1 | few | TGTGCCAGCGGGGGACAGGGCGCCTATAATTCACCCCTCCACTTT | CASGGQGAYNSPLHF
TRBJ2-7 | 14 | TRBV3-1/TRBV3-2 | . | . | TGTGCCAGCAGCCAAGATCTAGGCCACTACGAGCAGTACTTC | CASSQDLGHYEQYF
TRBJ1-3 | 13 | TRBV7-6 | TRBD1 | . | TGTGCCAGCAGCCAAGACAGGGGGAACACCATATATTTT | CASSQDRGNTIYF
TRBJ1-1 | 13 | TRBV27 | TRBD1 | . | TGTGCCAGCAGTCCGGACAGGGGCCTAGGAGCTTTCTTT | CASSPDRGLGAFF
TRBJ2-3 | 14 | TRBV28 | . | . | TGTGCCAGCAATACACCGGGGGGCACAGATACGCAGTATTTT | CASNTPGGTDTQYF